This T cell receptor (beta chain) was captured in a study of shared clonotypes between healthy human individuals. Study-wide background: Three plates each covered CD4 naive and memory; CD8 naive two, CD8 memory one.

Study-wide points: With a handful of donors compared, about 5.2% of naive CD4 clonotypes were shared. A generally larger estimated richness was seen in naive subsets than in memory subsets.

The CDR3 is made up of 16 amino acids. J lost 4 bases, V lost 5 bases, and 8 bases had no gene match. Germline V CDR1 and CDR2: SGHDN, FVKESK. Sequencing was performed with immunoSEQ multiplex PCR; in TCRdb, only in-frame clones are kept and a portion is missing. The repertoire holds approximately 400,000 clones, with about 96% as singletons. To note about this clone: The target antigen is unknown.

This clonotype was obtained from a man in his thirties or forties in good health. Sequenced sample: memory CD8+ T cells sorted from blood. Subset described: CD45RO+ cells pooled with CCR7-negative TemRA cells. The gene calls are TRBV14 and TRBJ2-1, with 10 nucleotides matching TRBD1. CDR3 DNA: TGTGCCAGCAGCAGTTCCAGGGACAGGGGTTACAATGAGCAGTTCTTC. It yields the protein CASSSSRDRGYNEQFF. The entire variable domain, with the rest obtained from reference TRBV14 and TRBJ2-1, is as follows: EAGVTQFPSHSVIEKGQTVTLRCDPISGHDNLYWYRRVMGKEIKFLLHFVKESKQDESGMPNNRFLAERTGGTYSTLKVQPAELEDSGVYFCASSSSRDRGYNEQFFGPGTRLTVL.